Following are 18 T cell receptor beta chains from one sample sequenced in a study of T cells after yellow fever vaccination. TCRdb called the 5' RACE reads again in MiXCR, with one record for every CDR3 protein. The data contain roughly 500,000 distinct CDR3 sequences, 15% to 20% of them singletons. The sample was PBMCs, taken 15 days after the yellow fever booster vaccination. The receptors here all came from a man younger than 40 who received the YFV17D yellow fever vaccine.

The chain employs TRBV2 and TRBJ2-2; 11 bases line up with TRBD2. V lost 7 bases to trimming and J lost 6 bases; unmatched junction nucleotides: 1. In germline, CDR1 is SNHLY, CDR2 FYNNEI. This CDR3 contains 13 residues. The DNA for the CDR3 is TGTGCCAGCACACTAGCGGGAGCCGGGGAGCTGTTTTTT. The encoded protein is CASTLAGAGELFF.

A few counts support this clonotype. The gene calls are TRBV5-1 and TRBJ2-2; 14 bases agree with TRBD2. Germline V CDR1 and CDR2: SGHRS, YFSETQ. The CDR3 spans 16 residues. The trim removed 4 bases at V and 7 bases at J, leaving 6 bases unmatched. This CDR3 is CASSRGLAGADGELFF. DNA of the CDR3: TGCGCCAGCAGCAGGGGACTAGCGGGAGCGGACGGGGAGCTGTTTTTT. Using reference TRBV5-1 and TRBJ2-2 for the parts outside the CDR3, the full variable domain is KAGVTQTPRYLIKTRGQQVTLSCSPISGHRSVSWYQQTPGQGLQFLFEYFSETQRNKGNFPGRFSGRQFSNSRSEMNVSTLELGDSALYLCASSRGLAGADGELFFGEGSRLTVL.

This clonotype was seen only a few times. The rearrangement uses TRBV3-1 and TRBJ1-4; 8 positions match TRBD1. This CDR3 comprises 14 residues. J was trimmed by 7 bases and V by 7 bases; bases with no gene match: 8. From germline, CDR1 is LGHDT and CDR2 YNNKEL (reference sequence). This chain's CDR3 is CASTRSGQGEKLFF. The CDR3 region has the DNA TGTGCCAGCACCCGATCCGGACAGGGTGAAAAACTGTTTTTT.

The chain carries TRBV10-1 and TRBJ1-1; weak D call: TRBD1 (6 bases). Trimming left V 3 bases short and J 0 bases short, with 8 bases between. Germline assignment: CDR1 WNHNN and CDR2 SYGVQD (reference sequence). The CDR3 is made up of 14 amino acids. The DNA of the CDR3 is TGCGCCAGCAGTGAAACAGGGTTGAACACTGAAGCTTTCTTT. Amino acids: CASSETGLNTEAFF.

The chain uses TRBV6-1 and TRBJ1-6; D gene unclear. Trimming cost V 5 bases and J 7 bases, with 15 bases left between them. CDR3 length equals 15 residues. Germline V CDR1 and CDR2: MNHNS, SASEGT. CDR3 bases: TGTGCCAGCAGTCCACCGACAACCCCAAATTCACCCCTCCACTTT. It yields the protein CASSPPTTPNSPLHF.

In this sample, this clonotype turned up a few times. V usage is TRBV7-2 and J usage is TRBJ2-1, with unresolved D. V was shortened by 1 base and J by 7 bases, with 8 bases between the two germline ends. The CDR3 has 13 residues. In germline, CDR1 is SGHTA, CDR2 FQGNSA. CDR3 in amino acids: CASSLEVVNEQFF. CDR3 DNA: TGTGCCAGCAGCTTAGAAGTAGTAAATGAGCAGTTCTTC.

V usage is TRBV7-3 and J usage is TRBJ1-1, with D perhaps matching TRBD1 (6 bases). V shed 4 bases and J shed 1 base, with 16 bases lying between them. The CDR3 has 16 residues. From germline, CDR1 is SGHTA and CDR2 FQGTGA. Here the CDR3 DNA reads TGTGCCAGCAGCTCGCTAGGGGGGGACCCGAACACTGAAGCTTTCTTT. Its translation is CASSSLGGDPNTEAFF. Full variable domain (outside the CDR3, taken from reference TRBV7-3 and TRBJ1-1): GAGVSQTPSNKVTEKGKYVELRCDPISGHTALYWYRQSLGQGPEFLIYFQGTGAADDSGLPNDRFFAVRPEGSVSTLKIQRTERGDSAVYLCASSSLGGDPNTEAFFGQGTRLTVV.

This CDR3 is CASSQDVAGNLHF. CDR3 in DNA: TGCGCCAGCAGCCAAGATGTCGCCGGGAACCTCCACTTT. The chain combines TRBV4-3 with TRBJ1-6; D is unresolved. Per the germline V gene, CDR1 is LGHNA and CDR2 is YSLEER. This CDR3 spans 13 amino acids. The germline V and J ends were trimmed by 0 bases and 15 bases, with 12 bases remaining between them.

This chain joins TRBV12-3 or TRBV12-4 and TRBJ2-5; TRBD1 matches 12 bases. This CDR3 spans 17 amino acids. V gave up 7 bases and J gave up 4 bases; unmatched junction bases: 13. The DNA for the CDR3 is TGTGCCAGCAACCCGGCCGGGACAGGGGGCTTGATAGAGACCCAGTACTTC. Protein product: CASNPAGTGGLIETQYF.

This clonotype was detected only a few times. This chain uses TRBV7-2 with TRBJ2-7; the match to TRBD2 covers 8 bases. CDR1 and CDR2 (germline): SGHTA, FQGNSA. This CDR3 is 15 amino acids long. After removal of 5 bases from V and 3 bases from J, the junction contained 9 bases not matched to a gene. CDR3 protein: CASSVTPGLVYEQYF. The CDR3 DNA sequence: TGTGCCAGCAGCGTGACTCCGGGACTAGTCTACGAGCAGTACTTC.

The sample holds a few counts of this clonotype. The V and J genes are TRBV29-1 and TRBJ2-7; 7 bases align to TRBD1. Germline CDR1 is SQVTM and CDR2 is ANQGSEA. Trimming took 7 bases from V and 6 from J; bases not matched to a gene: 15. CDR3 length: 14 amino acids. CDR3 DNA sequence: TGCAGCGCATCGGAACAGGGGTTGTCGGGCGAGCAGTACTTC. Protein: CSASEQGLSGEQYF.

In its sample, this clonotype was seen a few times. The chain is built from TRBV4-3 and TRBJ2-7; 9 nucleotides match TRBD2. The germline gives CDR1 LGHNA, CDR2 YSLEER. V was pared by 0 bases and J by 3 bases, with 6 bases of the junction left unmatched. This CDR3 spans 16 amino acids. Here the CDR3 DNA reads TGCGCCAGCAGCCAAGAATCGGCTAGCGGGAACTACGAGCAGTACTTC. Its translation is CASSQESASGNYEQYF.

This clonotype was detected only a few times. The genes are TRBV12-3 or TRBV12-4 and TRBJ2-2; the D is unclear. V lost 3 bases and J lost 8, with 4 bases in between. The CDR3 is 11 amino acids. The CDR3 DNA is TGTGCCAGCAGTTTCTGGGGGGAGCTGTTTTTT. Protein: CASSFWGELFF.

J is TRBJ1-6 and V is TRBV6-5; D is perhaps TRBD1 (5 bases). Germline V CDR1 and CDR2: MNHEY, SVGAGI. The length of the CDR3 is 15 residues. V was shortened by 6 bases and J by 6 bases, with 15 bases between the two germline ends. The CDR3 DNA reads TGTGCCAGCAGATTAGGGACGGAGGCTAATTCACCCCTCCACTTT. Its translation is CASRLGTEANSPLHF.

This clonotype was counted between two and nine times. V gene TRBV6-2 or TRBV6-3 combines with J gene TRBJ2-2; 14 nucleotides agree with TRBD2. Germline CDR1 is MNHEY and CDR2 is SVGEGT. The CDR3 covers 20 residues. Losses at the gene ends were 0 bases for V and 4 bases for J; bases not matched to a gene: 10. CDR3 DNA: TGTGCCAGCAGTTACTCCCGGACTAGCGGGAGGCCCTCTAGCACCGGGGAGCTGTTTTTT. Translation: CASSYSRTSGRPSSTGELFF.

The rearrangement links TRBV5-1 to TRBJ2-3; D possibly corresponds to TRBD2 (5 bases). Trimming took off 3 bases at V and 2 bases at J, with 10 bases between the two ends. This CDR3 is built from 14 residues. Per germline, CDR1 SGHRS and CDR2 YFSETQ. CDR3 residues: CASSSTSYTDTQYF. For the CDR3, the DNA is TGCGCCAGCAGCTCCACTAGTTACACAGATACGCAGTATTTT.

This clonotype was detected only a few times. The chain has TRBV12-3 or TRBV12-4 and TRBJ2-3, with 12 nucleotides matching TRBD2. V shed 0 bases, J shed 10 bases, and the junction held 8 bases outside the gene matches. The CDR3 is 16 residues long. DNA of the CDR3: TGTGCCAGCAGTTTAGCCGAAACGAGACTAGCGGGAGCGCAGTATTTT. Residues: CASSLAETRLAGAQYF.

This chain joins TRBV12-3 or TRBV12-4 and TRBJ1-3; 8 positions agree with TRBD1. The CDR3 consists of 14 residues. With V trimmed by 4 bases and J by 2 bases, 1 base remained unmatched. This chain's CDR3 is CASSWTGTGNTIYF. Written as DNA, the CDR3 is TGTGCCAGCAGTTGGACAGGGACTGGAAACACCATATATTTT.